The 9 T cell receptor beta chains given below trace back to one sample, sequenced in a study of a mutant IDH1 vaccine in newly diagnosed glioma. Antigens for these TCRs are unknown. Here immunoSEQ multiplex PCR was the method, and the copy in TCRdb shows in-frame clones only, minus some. The sample has tens of thousands of clones, 65% to 80% seen once. Time point indicated: week 11, during vaccination. Each dose delivered 300 ug of mutant IDH1 20-mer peptide subcutaneously with imiquimod. Sequencing was performed on PBMCs, taken from a glioma patient whose treatment included an IDH1 peptide vaccine. Every receptor here comes from a middle-aged man with glioma.

This chain uses TRBV7-9 with TRBJ2-5; TRBD2 agrees at 12 bases. From germline, CDR1 is SEHNR and CDR2 FQNEAQ (reference sequence). The length of the CDR3 is 16 residues. J gave up 5 bases and V 5 bases, and 9 bases lay outside the gene matches. CDR3 sequence (DNA): TGTGCCAGCAGCCCGACTAGCGGGAGAGATATGGAGACCCAGTACTTC. The encoded protein is CASSPTSGRDMETQYF.

This clone was found a few times. The J gene is TRBJ2-1, the V gene TRBV6-5; no clear D gene. This CDR3 comprises 13 residues. Germline CDR1 and CDR2: MNHEY and SVGAGI. V gave up 6 bases and J gave up 5 bases, with 11 bases separating them. In nucleotides, the CDR3 is TGTGCCAGCAGCGTGGGTTCCAACAATGAGCAGTTCTTC. Its translation is CASSVGSNNEQFF.

This clone is judged medium-sized. The chain recombines TRBV29-1 with TRBJ2-6; a possible D gene is TRBD2 (5 bases). The germline V and J ends were trimmed by 4 bases and 0 bases, with 7 bases remaining between them. Germline-derived CDR1 and CDR2 are SQVTM and ANQGSEA. The CDR3 spans 14 residues. DNA for the CDR3: TGCAGCGTTGGAAGCGGCTCTGGGGCCAACGTCCTGACTTTC. Its translation is CSVGSGSGANVLTF.

J is TRBJ1-4 and V is TRBV30, with TRBD1 matching over 9 bases. The V and J ends lost 2 bases and 8 bases, in that order; junction bases with no gene match: 15. The CDR3 covers 17 residues. Germline CDR1 reads GTSNPN; CDR2 reads SVGIG (reference sequence). CDR3 nucleotides: TGTGCCTGGAGTTCCGGACAGGGGCTGAAGGGTACGGAAAAACTGTTTTTT. Protein product: CAWSSGQGLKGTEKLFF.

This rearrangement joins TRBV15 to TRBJ1-3; no clear D. The CDR3 has 15 amino acids. Germline lookup yields CDR1 LNHNV and CDR2 YYDKDF (reference sequence). The V end lost 0 bases, the J end lost 4 bases, and 10 bases lay between the germline ends. DNA for the CDR3: TGTGCCACCAGCAGAGATCGCAGAAGGGGAAACACCATATATTTT. Translation: CATSRDRRRGNTIYF.

About this clone: A junction end diverges from the germline sequence, so it may reflect a read error. At the DNA level, this CDR3 is encoded by other sequences in the same sample as well. The rearrangement links TRBV5-6 to TRBJ1-1; no reliable D call. This CDR3 has 13 residues. The V gene's germline CDR1 is SGHDT and CDR2 YYEEEE. The CDR3 DNA reads as TGCGCCAGCACCTTGACTGACAACACTGAAGCTTTCTTT. It specifies CASTLTDNTEAFF.

DNA for the CDR3: TGTGCCAGCAGCGCAAACAGGGGCCTTAACACTGAAGCTTTCTTT. Translation: CASSANRGLNTEAFF. The rearrangement joins TRBV7-9 to TRBJ1-1, with TRBD1 matching 7 bases. Per the germline V gene, CDR1 is SEHNR and CDR2 is FQNEAQ (reference sequence). J gave up 2 bases and V 5 bases, and 8 bases lay outside the gene matches. The CDR3 contains 15 residues.

This clone was found once. Sequence at one end of the junction differs from germline and may be a read error. The rearrangement links TRBV5-1 to TRBJ1-1; D perhaps matches TRBD1 (5 bases). This CDR3 has 14 residues. Germline V gene sequence: CDR1 SGHRS, CDR2 YFSETQ. CDR3 coding DNA: TGTGCCAGCACCCTCCGAGCGAGGGGCACTGAAGCTTTCTTT. This gives the protein CASTLRARGTEAFF.

This clone was seen a few times. J is TRBJ2-3 and V is TRBV5-4, with D unclear. The length of the CDR3 is 15 residues. Germline values: CDR1 SGHNT, CDR2 YYREEE (reference sequence). Trimming removed 1 base from V and 4 bases from J, with 13 bases in between. The DNA of the CDR3 is TGTGCCAGCAGCTTGTATTCTACCCGCGCAGATACGCAGTATTTT. As protein: CASSLYSTRADTQYF.